This T cell receptor beta chain was sequenced for a study of OX40 agonist ivuxolimab in advanced cancers. About the study: With a range of 23 to 79, age averaged 60 years, and around 80% were male. Study results and limitations: The mean number of expanded clones was higher in CD8+ T cells than in CD4+.

To note about this clone: Its antigen remains unidentified.

The CDR3 loop spans 13 amino acids. V was shortened by 4 bases and J by 2 bases, with 6 bases between the two germline ends. Germline values: CDR1 MNHEY, CDR2 SVGAGI. Blood sampling took place at baseline, cycle 4 day 1, and cycle 7 day 1. Sequenced by immunoSEQ multiplex PCR; TCRdb stores in-frame clones only, minus some. The table shows around 140,000 clones, with approximately 90% occurring only once. The TCR was taken from an adult with an advanced solid tumor such as melanoma, head and neck, liver or kidney cancer. This specimen consisted of CD4+ or CD8+ T cells sorted from blood, obtained in a trial of the OX40 agonist ivuxolimab. The chain is built from TRBV6-5 and TRBJ1-5; no reliable D call. The CDR3 sequence: CASSSRGNQPQHF. The DNA for the CDR3 is TGTGCCAGCAGTTCACGGGGCAATCAGCCCCAGCATTTT.